This T cell receptor (beta chain) was documented in a study of a mutant IDH1 vaccine in newly diagnosed glioma (dated by TCRdb to the early 2020s). Some background on the complete study: Patients were given eight vaccinations, in weeks 1, 3, 5, 7, 11, 15, 19 and 23, which matched visits V03 through V10. In the chemotherapy-containing groups, vaccination started alongside temozolomide cycles, whereas in patients who had radiotherapy alone it started 4-6 weeks after radiotherapy. The roughly 33 treated patients were around 60% male and roughly 40% female, with a mean age of about 43 years. Before enrollment, most patients had been given radiochemotherapy with temozolomide as standard therapy, while the rest had received either radiotherapy alone or temozolomide alone. Peripheral blood was drawn at six visits: V03 (baseline), V05, V07, V10, V12 and V13. For exploratory analyses, longitudinal TCRB deep sequencing was carried out in 25 treated patients wherever samples were available. General findings and caveats noted by the study authors: No apparent relationship was observed between pseudoprogression and alterations in the top peripheral T cell clonotypes detected by TCRB sequencing. PBMC samples for TCRB deep sequencing were selected based on availability. The authors stated that sample limitations prevented analyses of patient blood samples from being reproduced. Immune responses induced by the vaccine were seen in around 94% of patients across multiple MHC alleles.

A word on this clone: The antigen this receptor binds is unknown. The junction departs from germline at one end; a sequencing error may be responsible.

The CDR3 covers 12 residues, taking in both the cysteine and the phenylalanine. Just the 36-base CDR3 DNA is kept, in frame starting at base 1. The germline V gene encodes CDR1 MNHNY and CDR2 SVGAGI (reference sequence). The time point label, as the study defines it: week 5, during vaccination. Every vaccine dose consisted of 300 ug of a 20-mer mutant IDH1 peptide in Montanide, administered subcutaneously together with topical imiquimod. Newly diagnosed WHO grade 3 or 4 IDH1-mutant astrocytomas showing loss of nuclear ATRX were present in the donors. The samples were drawn from NOA16, a multicentre, single-arm, open-label phase I trial in Germany that tested a mutant IDH1 peptide vaccine in humans for the first time. The DNeasy Blood and Tissue Kit was used to extract genomic DNA from EDTA blood for TCRB sequencing. The library was produced with the immunoSEQ multiplex PCR assay. The hsTCRB Kit was used according to the manufacturer's protocol to amplify rearranged TCR beta chain sequences. Sequencing of TCRB libraries was carried out on an Illumina MiSeq. The authors processed their data as follows. Demultiplexing, trimming and gene mapping were performed with the kit vendor's proprietary platform. Here the immuneACCESS table is served through TCRdb, limited to in-frame sequences with V and J called. Missing clones are a known gap in these copies; in checked studies unresolved V genes cover under half, and the rest lacks a known reason. V, J and clone size are those of that table, while D and trimming were read from the DNA. The sample table shows about 53,000 clones, and under 90% are seen once. The ten top clones hold around 7% of the sample.

The chain was built from TRBV6-6 and TRBJ2-5; the best D guess is TRBD1, with 5 bases matching. The sequence came from a woman aged 45-59 years with glioma. The sample in question was PBMCs, obtained from a glioma patient whose treatment included an IDH1 peptide vaccine. The DNA sequence is TGTGCCAACAGTCCGAAGGGGGAGACCCAGTACTTC. Its coded protein is CANSPKGETQYF.